This record looks at one T cell receptor (beta chain) sequence and its context. The antigen remains undetermined. The data belong to a study of post-analysis software for immune sequencing data. Whole-study context: Disease trajectories encompassed relapsing-remitting, secondary progressive and progressive-relapsing multiple sclerosis.

Study-level findings and limits: The study found significantly lower normalized Chao1 diversity in multiple sclerosis patients than in controls. Compared with controls, patients had more of about five TRBV segments, including TRBV5-6, TRBV5-1 and TRBV20-1.

This CDR3 has 14 residues. Germline CDR1 and CDR2: MNHEY and SMNVEV (reference sequence). After removal of 7 bases from V and 5 bases from J, the junction contained 7 bases not matched to a gene. The authors incorporated unique molecular identifiers into the TCR beta cDNA libraries. TCRdb recomputed calls from the PCR reads with MiXCR, one row per CDR3 protein. This sample yields hundreds of thousands of distinct CDR3 sequences, of which 59% are seen a single time; 10% to 12% belongs to the top ten. The sequence came from a girl aged 2-10 years with multiple sclerosis. The sequenced material came from blood. The genes are TRBV27 and TRBJ1-1; 10 positions agree with TRBD1. CDR3 region: CASTSGTGETEAFF. The CDR3 coding sequence is TGTGCCAGCACCTCCGGGACAGGGGAAACTGAAGCTTTCTTT.